This is a list of T cell receptor beta chains from one sample in a study of cytomegalovirus exposure and HLA in healthy donors. Only in-frame clones appear in the TCRdb table, and some are missing; sequencing was by immunoSEQ multiplex PCR. Of approximately 140,000 clones in the sample, around 80% were seen once. The specimen was PBMCs. The receptors shown here come from a woman aged 45-65 years in good health and CMV-seronegative. CDR3s leave out the opening cysteine and the closing phenylalanine or tryptophan. The D gene is left open where the match is weak. Some rows mark clone size as missing; the rest say once, few, many or name a class of expanded clone.

CDR3aa | v_gene | abundance | d_gene
ASSLDGRSNEKLF | TRBV5-5 | few | NA
ASSLVAGGTYEQY | TRBV5-4 | NA | TRBD2
ASSRTGSYGYT | TRBV5-8 | few | TRBD1
ASSIDTAGYYGYT | TRBV7-2 | NA | NA
SVAGTGAETQY | TRBV29-1 | NA | TRBD1
ASSHQASGRAYEQY | TRBV4-1 | NA | TRBD2
SVDGAGGLEDTQY | TRBV29-1 | NA | TRBD1
ASSRAETEAF | TRBV6-1 | NA | NA
ASSPTGGRNTGELF | TRBV7-3 | NA | TRBD2
ASSHRGTGNNEQF | TRBV27 | NA | TRBD1
ASSLPGSGSYEQY | TRBV5-6 | NA | NA
ASSFRLAGLIDEQY | TRBV6-5 | NA | TRBD2
ASSDRAGKETQY | TRBV2 | NA | NA
ASSQFGGWTAF | TRBV4-3 | NA | NA
ASSFVGSQETQY | TRBV28 | NA | NA
ASSLASLRGADGYT | TRBV7-9 | NA | NA
ASSGWLAGGERQF | TRBV27 | NA | TRBD2
ASSLLGLAGGARHN | TRBV7-9 | NA | NA
ASSVRTAAHTQY | TRBV9 | NA | NA
ATRPGGGYNEQF | TRBV7-2 | NA | NA
ASSYSTQGASDTQY | TRBV6-5 | NA | TRBD1
ASSLAGSDTQY | TRBV7-7 | NA | NA
ASARGAQEFYGYT | TRBV18 | NA | TRBD1
ASSLEARRGEAF | TRBV7-8 | NA | NA
ARGQGVYNEQF | TRBV30 | NA | TRBD1
ASSFGGQGAPGYT | TRBV28 | NA | TRBD1
ASSIQGEGRETQY | TRBV19 | once | TRBD2
ASRTGGNEKLF | TRBV6-5 | NA | TRBD1
ASTQTGQGPGLGYT | TRBV19 | once | NA
ASSIRGNTEAF | TRBV19 | NA | NA
ASSSQGNTEAF | TRBV19 | NA | NA
ATSPTGRETQY | TRBV15 | NA | NA
ASTSGDRGYEQY | TRBV6-1 | medium-sized | TRBD1
ASSTGTNNQPQH | TRBV2 | NA | NA
ASGLDRGNTEAF | TRBV12-5 | few | TRBD1
ASSGPGQLDEAF | TRBV28 | NA | NA
ASSVSGTNTGELF | TRBV9 | NA | TRBD2
ASTTAGINGYT | TRBV28 | once | NA
ASSVAYSGYEQY | TRBV9 | NA | NA
ASSHDRSNQPQH | TRBV5-6 | NA | NA
ASQALAYGYT | TRBV25-1 | NA | NA
AWSVWILGGSSDTDTQY | TRBV30 | NA | TRBD2
ASSLLAGYPYNEQF | TRBV27 | NA | TRBD2
AWRRGGYGYT | TRBV30 | NA | NA
ASSSDRGSGPQH | TRBV7-2 | few | TRBD1
ASSEYHTLGHNEQF | TRBV5-4 | NA | NA
ASSSTRGRGETQY | TRBV11-1 | once | TRBD1
ASSSRLAGDRHEQF | TRBV7-2 | NA | TRBD2
ASSFGQNYGYT | TRBV27 | NA | NA